The clone carrying this T cell receptor (beta chain) was observed a few times. Its antigen remains unknown. Then a second PCR, running roughly 7 to 11 cycles, was carried out with a sample-barcoded 5' primer and a J-beta primer mix. Using its own MiXCR run on the 5' RACE reads, TCRdb lists one record per CDR3 protein. The sample has about 670,000 distinct CDR3 sequences, about 50% seen once; the top ten hold approximately 13%. This record belongs to a study of blood T cells in healthy people across ages. Overall study results and limits: Long-lived and aged donors differed, with more naive CD4+ cells and higher diversity in the long-lived.

Sample: blood. The clonotype was recovered from a woman aged 80 or over in good health.

The CDR3 nucleotides are TGCAGTGCCCCCCCCAGCGGGATCGATGAGCAGTTCTTC. Amino acid sequence: CSAPPSGIDEQFF. This sequence joins TRBV20-1 and TRBJ2-1, with 7 bases identical to TRBD2. Germline-derived CDR1 and CDR2 are DFQATT and SNEGSKA (reference sequence). V lost 6 bases and J lost 8; bases outside the gene matches: 10. This CDR3 is built from 13 residues.